Listed here are 4 T cell receptor beta chains from one sample, sequenced in a study of vaccination effects on CD4 cells after COVID-19. Expansion with viral peptide pools was applied to antigen-specific CD4+ T cells by the ViraFEST assay prior to sequencing. Isolating CD4+ T cells followed around nine days of culture. Among the vaccine recipients, none had a prior SARS-CoV-2 infection, and nucleocapsid antibodies were negative. Data came from immunoSEQ multiplex PCR; TCRdb stores just in-frame clones and leaves some out. The sample comprises 55,000 to 75,000 clones, 65% to 85% of which are singletons, and 2.5% to 3% rests with the top ten. These TCRs' antigens remain unknown. The sample in question was CD4+ T cells from PBMCs cultured with HCoV-NL63 spike peptides, obtained before COVID-19 vaccination. All receptors come from a human donor who received a COVID-19 vaccine.

The J gene is TRBJ2-3, the V gene TRBV6-6, with TRBD1 matching over 7 bases. The CDR3 is 14 amino acids. Germline lookup yields CDR1 MNHNY and CDR2 SVGAGI (reference sequence). With 4 bases clipped from V and 2 bases from J, the junction kept 3 bases outside the gene matches. The CDR3 DNA sequence: TGTGCCAGCAGTTTTACAGGGGCCACAGATACGCAGTATTTT. This gives the protein CASSFTGATDTQYF.

This sequence joins TRBV7-2 and TRBJ1-1, with D hard to call. The germline CDR1 and CDR2 sequences are SGHTA and FQGNSA. Trimming left V 1 base short and J 0 bases short, with 9 bases between. The CDR3 sequence is 15 residues long. This CDR3 reads CASSLVVSVNTEAFF. The CDR3 DNA is TGTGCCAGCAGCTTAGTAGTATCGGTGAACACTGAAGCTTTCTTT.

The J gene is TRBJ2-5, the V gene TRBV6-1, with 10 bases aligning to TRBD2. Germline V CDR1 and CDR2: MNHNS, SASEGT. J lost 1 base, V lost 2 bases, and 4 bases had no gene match. This CDR3 spans 16 amino acids. Here the CDR3 DNA reads TGTGCCAGCAGTGAACCTAGCGGGGGTATCCAAGAGACCCAGTACTTC. Its protein is CASSEPSGGIQETQYF.

V is TRBV9 and J is TRBJ2-1; possible D gene TRBD1, 5 bases. CDR3 length equals 14 residues. The V end lost 0 bases, the J end lost 5 bases, and 9 bases lay between the germline ends. Germline assignment: CDR1 SGDLS and CDR2 YYNGEE. In DNA, the CDR3 is TGTGCCAGCAGCGTAGGGACATTCAACAATGAGCAGTTCTTC. It codes for CASSVGTFNNEQFF.